The next 14 T cell receptor beta chains were all read from a single sample in a study of T cell clonality in common variable immunodeficiency. Method: immunoSEQ multiplex PCR; TCRdb's copy keeps in-frame clones and lacks some. The data show more than 55,000 clones, with none appearing a single time. Source material: peripheral blood mononuclear cells. Receptor source: a person aged 18 to 75 in good health.

This clone came up many times. The sequenced part of the CDR3 DNA is TGTGCCAGCAGCTTCCTCGGGGGGGGGCAAGAGACC. It translates to CASSFLGGGQET. The whole CDR3 protein is CASSFLGGGQETQYF. The rearrangement uses TRBV5-6 and TRBJ2-5; TRBD2 matches 8 bases. The read gets to within 3 residues of the CDR3 end, and the germline J gene fills in the rest. The CDR3 runs to 15 residues. Per the germline V gene, CDR1 is SGHDT and CDR2 is YYEEEE. The ends lost 2 bases at V and 2 bases at J; junction bases unmatched: 5.

This clone was seen a handful of times. The DNA ends 3 residues before the CDR3 does, and the rest of the CDR3 is filled in from the germline J gene. This sequence joins TRBV19 and TRBJ2-2; no firm D call. Per germline, CDR1 LNHDA and CDR2 SQIVND (reference sequence). The CDR3 totals 14 residues. The covered CDR3 bases are TGTGCCAGTAGTATCCCACAGAATAATTCACCG. Protein product: CASSIPQNNSP. The full CDR3 protein is CASSIPQNNSPLFF.

This clone was detected many times. The CDR3 end lies 3 residues beyond the end of the read and is filled in from the germline J gene. The V gene is TRBV6-4, the J gene TRBJ2-3; TRBD2 matches at 9 bases. Per the germline V gene, CDR1 is MRHNA and CDR2 is SNTAGT. The CDR3 loop spans 15 amino acids. J gave up 2 bases and V 4 bases, and 4 bases lay outside the gene matches. The CDR3 spells CASSVTSGYTDTQYF. The CDR3 bases that were read are TGTGCCAGCAGTGTGACTAGCGGATACACAGATACG.

This clone was found many times. The read falls 3 residues short of the CDR3 end, and the missing part is taken from the germline J gene. The chain links TRBV20-1 to TRBJ2-3; no clear D. The CDR3 totals 15 residues. CDR1 and CDR2 from the germline V gene are DFQATT and SNEGSKA (reference sequence). Trimming left V 0 bases short and J 0 bases short, with 10 bases between. The part of the CDR3 DNA that was read is TGCAGTGCTAGAGATTACAGTTTTAGCACAGATACG. Protein sequence: CSARDYSFSTDT. The entire CDR3 protein is CSARDYSFSTDTQYF.

This clone came up many times. The read terminates 3 residues ahead of where the CDR3 ends, so the germline J gene completes it. This chain connects TRBV29-1 to TRBJ2-2; TRBD2 aligns across 9 bases. In germline, CDR1 is SQVTM, CDR2 ANQGSEA. Trimming cost V 6 bases and J 0 bases; bases outside gene matches: 2. The CDR3 runs 14 residues. CDR3 DNA (partial): TGCAGCGTCTCTAGCGGGACGAACACCGGGGAG. This gives the protein CSVSSGTNTGE. The full CDR3 sequence reads CSVSSGTNTGELFF.

This clone was counted only a few times. The observed sequence ends 3 residues before the CDR3 terminus, with the missing tail filled in from the germline J gene. The genes are TRBV19 and TRBJ2-2; the D gene is possibly TRBD1 (6 bases). The germline V gene encodes CDR1 LNHDA and CDR2 SQIVND (reference sequence). CDR3 length: 15 residues. The chain's CDR3 is CASSMLGQGIEKLFF. The part of the CDR3 DNA that was read is TGTGCCAGTAGTATGCTGGGACAAGGTATTGAAAAG.

In its sample, this clone was seen many times. The read halts 3 residues ahead of the CDR3 end, with the missing end drawn from the germline J gene. The V gene is TRBV30, the J gene TRBJ2-1; 11 bases match TRBD2. The junction had 2 bases not matched to a gene; V was cut back by 0 bases and J by 7 bases. Germline lookup yields CDR1 GTSNPN and CDR2 SVGIG (reference sequence). This CDR3 is built from 14 residues. The covered CDR3 bases are TGTGCCTGGAGTGTACTAGCGGGAGTTAATGAG. Translating it yields CAWSVLAGVNE. The full-length CDR3 reads as CAWSVLAGVNEQFF.

The table lists this clone with many counts. With the read ending 3 residues before the CDR3 end, the germline J gene is used to fill in that end. The chain joins TRBV5-1 to TRBJ1-1; perhaps TRBD1 as D (5 bases). Germline CDR1 reads SGHRS; CDR2 reads YFSETQ. This CDR3 has 15 amino acids. The V end was cut by 4 bases, the J end by 4 bases, with 17 bases between. CDR3 residues: CASSMTNTRATEAFF. CDR3 DNA, as far as it was read: TGCGCCAGCAGCATGACAAATACCAGGGCCACTGAA.

This clone was detected ten times or more. Sequencing ends 3 residues short of the CDR3 end; the germline J gene provides the rest. The genes are TRBV4-1 and TRBJ1-1; 8 bases map to TRBD1. CDR1 MGHRA and CDR2 YSYEKL come from the germline V gene. The CDR3 covers 16 residues. CDR3 protein: CASSHPGQGLTREAFF. The part of the CDR3 DNA that was read is TGCGCCAGCAGCCATCCCGGACAGGGACTGACCCGAGAA.

This clone was observed at least ten times. The read ends 3 residues before the CDR3 terminus; that terminus is restored from the germline J gene. This chain connects TRBV20-1 to TRBJ2-1; 11 bases are shared with TRBD1. V dropped 2 bases and J dropped 6; count of bases not matched to a gene: 6. The CDR3 loop spans 15 amino acids. Germline CDR1 reads DFQATT; CDR2 reads SNEGSKA (reference sequence). The sequenced CDR3 bases are TGCAGTGCTAGAAGTGGGACAGGGGGACTCAATGAG. Translating it yields CSARSGTGGLNE. The full CDR3 protein reads CSARSGTGGLNEQFF.

This clone was counted ten times or more. The read terminates 3 residues before the CDR3 end, so the remaining end is supplied by the germline J gene. Other DNA variants within this sample encode the same CDR3. This chain uses TRBV12-3 or TRBV12-4 with TRBJ1-4; 10 bases match TRBD1. This CDR3 has 14 residues. The trim removed 5 bases at V and 5 bases at J, leaving 2 bases unmatched. The CDR3 loop is CASSKGQGNEKLFF. The sequenced part of the CDR3 DNA is TGTGCCAGCAGTAAGGGACAGGGGAATGAAAAA.

In its sample, this clone was seen many times. The read ends 3 residues shy of where the CDR3 ends; the end is completed using the germline J gene. The chain has TRBV6-2 or TRBV6-3 and TRBJ2-2; 13 positions match TRBD2. The CDR3 loop spans 17 amino acids. Germline-derived CDR1 and CDR2 are MNHEY and SVGEGT. J gave up 7 bases and V 4 bases, and 9 bases lay outside the gene matches. CDR3 in amino acids: CASSSTSGRARSGELFF. The sequenced CDR3 bases are TGTGCCAGCAGTTCTACTAGCGGGAGGGCCCGGAGCGGGGAG.

This clone came up many times. Sequencing ends 3 residues short of the CDR3 end; the germline J gene provides the rest. This chain joins TRBV12-3 or TRBV12-4 and TRBJ1-6; no firm D call. The CDR3 runs to 13 residues. Trimming shortened V by 4 bases and J by 7 bases, and 8 bases separated the two germline ends. The sequenced CDR3 bases are TGTGCCAGCAGTTCGACCAGGAATTCACCC. The encoded protein is CASSSTRNSP. Given in full, the CDR3 is CASSSTRNSPLHF.

This clone was counted a few times. From the germline J gene comes the end of the CDR3, since the read stops 3 residues before it. This chain connects TRBV20-1 to TRBJ2-5, with TRBD2 matching 9 bases. This CDR3 spans 15 amino acids. Trimming took 1 base from V and 5 from J; bases not matched to a gene: 8. Germline V gives CDR1 DFQATT, CDR2 SNEGSKA (reference sequence). The CDR3 here is CSARGLAGQEETQYF. The DNA read from the CDR3 is TGCAGTGCTAGAGGCCTAGCGGGGCAGGAGGAGACC.